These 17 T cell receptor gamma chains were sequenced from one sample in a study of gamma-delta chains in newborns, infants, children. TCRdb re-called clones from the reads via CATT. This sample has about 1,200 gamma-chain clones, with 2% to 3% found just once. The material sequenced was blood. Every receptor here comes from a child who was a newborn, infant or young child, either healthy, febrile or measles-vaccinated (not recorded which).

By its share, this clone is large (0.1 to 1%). Here the CDR3 DNA reads TGTGCCTTGTGGGACGTAGAGTTGGGCAAAAAAATCAAGGTATTT. Encoded protein: CALWDVELGKKIKVF. This chain joins TRGV9 and TRGJP. V was pared by 4 bases and J by 6 bases, with 3 bases of the junction left unmatched. Germline V gives CDR1 GITISATS, CDR2 ISYDGTV (reference sequence). This CDR3 spans 15 amino acids.

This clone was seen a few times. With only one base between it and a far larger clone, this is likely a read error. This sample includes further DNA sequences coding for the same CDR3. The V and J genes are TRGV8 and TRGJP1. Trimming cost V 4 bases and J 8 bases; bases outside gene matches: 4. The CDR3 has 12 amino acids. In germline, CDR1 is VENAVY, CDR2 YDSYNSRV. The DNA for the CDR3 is TGTGCCACCTGGGACACCGGTTGGTTCAAGATATTT. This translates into CATWDTGWFKIF.

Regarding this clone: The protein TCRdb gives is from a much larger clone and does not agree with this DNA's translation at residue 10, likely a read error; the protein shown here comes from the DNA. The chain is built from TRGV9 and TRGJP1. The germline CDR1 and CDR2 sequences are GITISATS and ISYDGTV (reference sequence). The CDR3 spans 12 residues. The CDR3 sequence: CALWEVQWFTIF. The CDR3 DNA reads TGTGCCTTGTGGGAGGTGCAATGGTTCACGATATTT.

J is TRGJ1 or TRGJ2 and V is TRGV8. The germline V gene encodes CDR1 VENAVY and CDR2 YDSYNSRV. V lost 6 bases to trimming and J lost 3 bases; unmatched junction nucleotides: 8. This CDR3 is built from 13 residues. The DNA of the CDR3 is TGTGCCACCTGGTGGATTCCTTATTATAAGAAACTCTTT. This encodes CATWWIPYYKKLF.

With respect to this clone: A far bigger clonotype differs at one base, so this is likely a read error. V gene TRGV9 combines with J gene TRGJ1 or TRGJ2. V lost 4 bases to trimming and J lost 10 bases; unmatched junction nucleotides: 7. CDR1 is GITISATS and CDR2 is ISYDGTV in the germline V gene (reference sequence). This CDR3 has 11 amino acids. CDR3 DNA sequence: TGTGCCTTGTGGGAATCTGACAAGAAACTCTTT. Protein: CALWESDKKLF.

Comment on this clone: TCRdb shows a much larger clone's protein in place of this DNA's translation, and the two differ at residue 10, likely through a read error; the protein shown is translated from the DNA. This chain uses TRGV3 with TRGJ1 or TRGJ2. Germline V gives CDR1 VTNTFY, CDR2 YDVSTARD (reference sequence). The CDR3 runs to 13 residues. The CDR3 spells CATWDRWHYEKLF. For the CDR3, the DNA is TGTGCCACCTGGGACAGGTGGCATTATGAGAAACTCTTT.

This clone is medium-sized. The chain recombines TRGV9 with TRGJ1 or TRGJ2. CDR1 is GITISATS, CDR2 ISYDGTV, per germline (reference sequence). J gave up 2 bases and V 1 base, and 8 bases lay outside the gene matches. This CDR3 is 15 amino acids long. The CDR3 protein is CALWEVKLYYYKKLF. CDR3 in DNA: TGTGCCTTGTGGGAGGTAAAATTATATTATTATAAGAAACTCTTT.

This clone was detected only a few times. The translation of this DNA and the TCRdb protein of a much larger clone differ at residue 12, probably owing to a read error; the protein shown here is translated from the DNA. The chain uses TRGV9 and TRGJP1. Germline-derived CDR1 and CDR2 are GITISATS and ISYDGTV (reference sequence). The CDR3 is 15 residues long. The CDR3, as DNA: TGTGCCTTGTGGGAGGTGTATACCACTGGTTGGCTCAAGATATTT. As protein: CALWEVYTTGWLKIF.

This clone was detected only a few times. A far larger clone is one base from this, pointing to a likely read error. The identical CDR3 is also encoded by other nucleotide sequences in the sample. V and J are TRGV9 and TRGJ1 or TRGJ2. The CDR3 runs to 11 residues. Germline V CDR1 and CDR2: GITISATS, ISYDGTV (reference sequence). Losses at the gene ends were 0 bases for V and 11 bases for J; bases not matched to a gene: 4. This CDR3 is CALWEVHEKLF. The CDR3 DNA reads TGTGCCTTGTGGGAGGTGCACGAGAAACTCTTT.

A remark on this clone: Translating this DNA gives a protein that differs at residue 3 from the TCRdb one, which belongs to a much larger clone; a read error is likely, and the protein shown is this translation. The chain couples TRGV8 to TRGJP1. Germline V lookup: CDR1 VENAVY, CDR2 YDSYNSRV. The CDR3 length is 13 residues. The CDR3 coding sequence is TGTGCCGCCTGGGATAAAACTGGTTGGTTCAAGATATTT. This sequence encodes CAAWDKTGWFKIF.

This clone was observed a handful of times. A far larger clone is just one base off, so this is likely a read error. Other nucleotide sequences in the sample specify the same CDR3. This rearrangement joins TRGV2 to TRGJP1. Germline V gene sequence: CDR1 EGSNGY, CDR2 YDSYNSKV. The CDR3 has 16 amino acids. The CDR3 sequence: CATWDGPRATGWFKIF. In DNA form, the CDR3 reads TGTGCCACCTGGGACGGGCCTAGGGCCACTGGCTGGTTCAAGATATTT.

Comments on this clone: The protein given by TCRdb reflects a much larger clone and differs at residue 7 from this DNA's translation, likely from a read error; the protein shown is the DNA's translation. Here the CDR3 reads CATWDSCKKLF. The CDR3 DNA reads as TGTGCCACCTGGGATAGTTGTAAGAAACTCTTT. J is TRGJ1 or TRGJ2 and V is TRGV8. CDR1 is VENAVY and CDR2 is YDSYNSRV in the germline V gene. The ends lost 1 base at V and 9 bases at J; junction bases unmatched: 3. The CDR3 runs 11 residues.

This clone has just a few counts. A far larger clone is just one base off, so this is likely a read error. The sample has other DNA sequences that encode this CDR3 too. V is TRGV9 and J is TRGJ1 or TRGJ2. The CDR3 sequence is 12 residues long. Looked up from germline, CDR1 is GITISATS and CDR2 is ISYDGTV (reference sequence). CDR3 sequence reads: CALWEVHYKKLF. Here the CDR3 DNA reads TGTGCCTTGTGGGAGGTGCATTATAAGAAGCTCTTT.

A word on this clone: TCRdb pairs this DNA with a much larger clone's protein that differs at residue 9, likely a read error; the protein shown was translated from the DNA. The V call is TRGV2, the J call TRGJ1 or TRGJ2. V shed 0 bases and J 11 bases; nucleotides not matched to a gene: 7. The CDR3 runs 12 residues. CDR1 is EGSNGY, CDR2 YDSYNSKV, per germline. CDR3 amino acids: CATWDGQVEKLF. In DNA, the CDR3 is TGTGCCACCTGGGACGGGCAGGTTGAGAAACTCTTT.

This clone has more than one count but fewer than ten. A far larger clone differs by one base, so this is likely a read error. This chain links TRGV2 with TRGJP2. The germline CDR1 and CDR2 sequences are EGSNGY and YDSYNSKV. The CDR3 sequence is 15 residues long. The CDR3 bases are TGTGCCACCTGGGACGGGCATAGTAGTGATCGGATCAAGACGTTT. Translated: CATWDGHSSDRIKTF.

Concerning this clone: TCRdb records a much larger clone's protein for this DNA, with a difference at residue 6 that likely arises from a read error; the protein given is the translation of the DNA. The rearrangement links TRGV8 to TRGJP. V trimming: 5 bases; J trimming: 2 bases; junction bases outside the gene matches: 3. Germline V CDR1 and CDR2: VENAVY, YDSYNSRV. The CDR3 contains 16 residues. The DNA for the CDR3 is TGTGCCACCTGGGCCCGGCAAGAGTTGGGCAAAAAAATCAAGGTATTT. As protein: CATWARQELGKKIKVF.

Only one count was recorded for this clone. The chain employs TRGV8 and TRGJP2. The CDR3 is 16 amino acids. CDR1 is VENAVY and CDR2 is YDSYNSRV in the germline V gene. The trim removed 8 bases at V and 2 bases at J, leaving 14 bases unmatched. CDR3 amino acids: CATFGPQGSSDWIKTF. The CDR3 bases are TGTGCCACCTTTGGTCCTCAAGGGAGTAGTGATTGGATCAAGACGTTT.